Listed below are T cell receptor beta chains from one sample, sequenced in a study of T cell responses to AZD1222 COVID-19 vaccine. Some clones are missing from TCRdb's copy, which holds only in-frame ones; the method was immunoSEQ multiplex PCR. The sample gives about 120,000 clones, more than 85% of which show up once; around 5% is in the top ten. This specimen was peripheral blood, taken 28 days after the second AZD1222 dose. These receptors were collected from an adult who received the AZD1222 COVID-19 vaccine. Each CDR3 is given with its conserved first and last residue. The D gene is left open where the match is weak. The size field is filled for only some rows; it gives once, few, many or a size class.

J	length	size	D	V	DNA	CDR3
TRBJ2-7	14	NA	NA	TRBV6-1	TGTGCCAGCAGTGTACAGGCGGCCATCTACGAGCAGTACTTC	CASSVQAAIYEQYF
TRBJ2-2	14	NA	NA	TRBV19	TGTGCCTCGGGGGCGACCGTTGGCACCGGGGAGCTGTTTTTT	CASGATVGTGELFF
TRBJ1-1	12	NA	NA	TRBV7-4	TGTGCCAGCAGCTCCGGCTTGACTGAAGCTTTCTTT	CASSSGLTEAFF
TRBJ1-1	14	NA	NA	TRBV19	TGTGCCAGTAGCCTCCGGGCGCCGAACACTGAAGCTTTCTTT	CASSLRAPNTEAFF
TRBJ2-7	15	NA	TRBD2	TRBV6-5	TGTGCCAGCAGTTACTCCGGACTAGCGGGACTCGAGCAGTACTTC	CASSYSGLAGLEQYF
TRBJ2-7	12	NA	TRBD1	TRBV2	TGTGCCAGCAGTGGGACAGGCTACGAGCAGTACTTC	CASSGTGYEQYF
TRBJ2-1	16	NA	NA	TRBV13	TGTGCCAGCAGCTTAATAGGCGGAGTTTACTACAATGAGCAGTTCTTC	CASSLIGGVYYNEQFF
TRBJ1-2	12	NA	NA	TRBV29-1	TGCAGCGTTGATATAGGGAGGCATGGCTACACCTTC	CSVDIGRHGYTF
TRBJ2-7	13	NA	NA	TRBV10-3	TGTGCCATCAGTGAGGCCGCCGGGAGTGAGCAGTACTTC	CAISEAAGSEQYF
TRBJ2-5	12	NA	NA	TRBV29-1	TGCAGCGTTTGGCGAAGTGGGGAGACCCAGTACTTC	CSVWRSGETQYF
TRBJ2-2	16	NA	TRBD2	TRBV2	TGTGCCAGCAGTGGACTAGCGGGAGCGGGGACCGGGGAGCTGTTTTTT	CASSGLAGAGTGELFF
TRBJ1-2	12	NA	NA	TRBV3-1/TRBV3-2	TGTGCCAGCAGCCAACCCCCAGAGGGCTACACCTTC	CASSQPPEGYTF
TRBJ1-1	15	NA	NA	TRBV5-8	TGTGCCAGCAGCTTTTCAGGCATTTTAGGCACTGAAGCTTTCTTT	CASSFSGILGTEAFF
TRBJ2-2	13	NA	NA	TRBV6-5	TGTGCCAGCAGACGCAGGGAAACCGGGGAGCTGTTTTTT	CASRRRETGELFF
TRBJ1-3	14	NA	NA	TRBV2	TGTGCCAGCAGTGTACGTGAATCTGGAAACACCATATATTTT	CASSVRESGNTIYF
TRBJ2-4	19	once	TRBD2	TRBV7-2	TGTGCCAGCAGCTTAGCGTTGGTTCTTTTTAGCGGGAGGCCACCGATTCAGTACTTC	CASSLALVLFSGRPPIQYF
TRBJ2-3	14	once	NA	TRBV11-3	TGTGCCAGCAGCTTAGGTGGGGTTGCTGATACGCAGTATTTT	CASSLGGVADTQYF
TRBJ2-3	14	NA	TRBD2	TRBV5-6	TGTGCCAGCAGCTATAGCGGGGGGGCCGACACGCAGTATTTT	CASSYSGGADTQYF
TRBJ2-5	14	NA	TRBD2	TRBV9	TGTGCCAGCAGCGCGACTAGCGGGGACGAGACCCAGTACTTC	CASSATSGDETQYF
TRBJ1-1	15	NA	NA	TRBV19	TGTGCCAGCACCTCACGGACACTAAGGAACACTGAAGCTTTCTTT	CASTSRTLRNTEAFF
TRBJ2-3	16	NA	NA	TRBV4-2	TGTGCCAGCAGCCAAGATCGAGCCAGCGGGTTAGATACGCAGTATTTT	CASSQDRASGLDTQYF